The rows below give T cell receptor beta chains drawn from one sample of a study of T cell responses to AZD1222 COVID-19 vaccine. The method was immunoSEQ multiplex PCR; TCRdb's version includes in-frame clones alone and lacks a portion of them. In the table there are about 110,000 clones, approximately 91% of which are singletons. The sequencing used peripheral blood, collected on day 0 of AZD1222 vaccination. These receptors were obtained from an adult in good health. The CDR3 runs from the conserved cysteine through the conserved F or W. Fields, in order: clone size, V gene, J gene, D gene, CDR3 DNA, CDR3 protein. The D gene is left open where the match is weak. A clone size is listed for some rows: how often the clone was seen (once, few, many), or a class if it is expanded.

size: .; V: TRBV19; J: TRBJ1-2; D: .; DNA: TGTGCCAGTACCCTAACCCTGTCCGGGAGGAACTATGGCTACACCTTC; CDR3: CASTLTLSGRNYGYTF
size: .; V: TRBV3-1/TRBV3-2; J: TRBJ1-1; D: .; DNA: TGTGCCAGCAGCCTAGACAGCTCCACTGAAGCTTTCTTT; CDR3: CASSLDSSTEAFF
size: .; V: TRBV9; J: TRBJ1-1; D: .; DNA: TGTGCCAGCAGCGCGACACCTCAGGGGACTGAAGCTTTCTTT; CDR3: CASSATPQGTEAFF
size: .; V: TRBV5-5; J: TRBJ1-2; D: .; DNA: TGTGCCAGCAGCTTGGGTTTTCTGGGGAACTATGGCTACACCTTC; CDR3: CASSLGFLGNYGYTF
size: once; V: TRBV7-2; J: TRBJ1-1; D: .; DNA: TGTGCCAGCAGCTCCCAAGGACCCCTCCTTGTCGGCACTGAAGCTTTCTTT; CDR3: CASSSQGPLLVGTEAFF
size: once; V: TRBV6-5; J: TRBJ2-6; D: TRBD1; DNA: TGTGCCAGCAGGACAGGGATAGGGGCCAACGTCCTGACTTTC; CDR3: CASRTGIGANVLTF
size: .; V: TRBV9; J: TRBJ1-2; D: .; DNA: TGTGCCAGCAGCCCCCGGGACTCCGGTTTTTATGGCTACACCTTC; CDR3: CASSPRDSGFYGYTF
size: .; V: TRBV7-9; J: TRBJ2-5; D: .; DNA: TGTGCCAGCAGCTCCTACCGGGTCGGAGAGACCCAGTACTTC; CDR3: CASSSYRVGETQYF
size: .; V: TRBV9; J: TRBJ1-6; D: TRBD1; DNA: TGTGCCAGCAGCGTAGCCCCTCCGGGACAGGGCTATAATTCACCCCTCCACTTT; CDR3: CASSVAPPGQGYNSPLHF
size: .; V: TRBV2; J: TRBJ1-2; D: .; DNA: TGTGCCAGCAGGCGCGACGGACAAGCGTTGTACTACACCTTC; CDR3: CASRRDGQALYYTF
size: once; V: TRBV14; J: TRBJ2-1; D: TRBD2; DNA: TGTGCCAGCAGCCAAGATCGGAGGCGGGGGACCTACAATGAGCAGTTCTTC; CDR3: CASSQDRRRGTYNEQFF
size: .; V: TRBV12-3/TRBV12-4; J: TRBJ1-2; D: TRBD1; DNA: TGTGCCAGCAGTATCCCGGACAGGGCTGGCTACACCTTC; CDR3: CASSIPDRAGYTF
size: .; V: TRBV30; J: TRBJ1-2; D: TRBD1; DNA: TGTGCCTGGAGTTTCATCCGGGACAGGGGGCGAGGCTATGGCTACACCTTC; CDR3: CAWSFIRDRGRGYGYTF
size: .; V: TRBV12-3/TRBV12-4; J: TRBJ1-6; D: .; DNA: TGTGCCAGCAGTGTACAGGATTCACCCCTCCACTTT; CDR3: CASSVQDSPLHF
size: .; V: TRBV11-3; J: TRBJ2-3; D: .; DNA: TGTGCCAGCAGCTTGAGAGGTAGCACAGATACGCAGTATTTT; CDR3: CASSLRGSTDTQYF
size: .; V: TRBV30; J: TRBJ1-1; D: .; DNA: TGTGCCTGGAGTCCCAGGGATAGGCTGAACACTGAAGCTTTCTTT; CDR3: CAWSPRDRLNTEAFF
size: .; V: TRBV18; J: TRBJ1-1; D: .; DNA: TGTGCCAGCTCACCACACGAGGGGTGGGACACTGAAGCTTTCTTT; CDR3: CASSPHEGWDTEAFF
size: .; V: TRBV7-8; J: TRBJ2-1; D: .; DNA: TGTGCCAGCAGCACCGGGCCTCGGGGCGCCTACAATGAGCAGTTCTTC; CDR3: CASSTGPRGAYNEQFF
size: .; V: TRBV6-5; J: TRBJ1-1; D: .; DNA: TGTGCCAGCGGCCGGGGGAACACTGAAGCTTTCTTT; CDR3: CASGRGNTEAFF
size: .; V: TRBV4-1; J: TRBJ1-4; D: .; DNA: TGCGCCAGCAGCCAACCGGTCGTCGGGGGTGAAAAACTGTTTTTT; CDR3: CASSQPVVGGEKLFF
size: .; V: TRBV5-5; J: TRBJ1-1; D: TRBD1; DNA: TGTGCCAGCAGCTCGTTGACCGGGACAGAACAGATGAACACTGAAGCTTTCTTT; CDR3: CASSSLTGTEQMNTEAFF
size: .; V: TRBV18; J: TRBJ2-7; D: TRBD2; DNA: TGTGCCAGCTCACCACAGGCTAGCGGCTACGAGCAGTACTTC; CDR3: CASSPQASGYEQYF
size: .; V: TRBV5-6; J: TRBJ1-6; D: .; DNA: TGTGCCAGCAGCTTGGTGGGGGCGGCAGGGGACTCACCCCTCCACTTT; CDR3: CASSLVGAAGDSPLHF
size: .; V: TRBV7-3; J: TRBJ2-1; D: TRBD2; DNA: TGTGCCAGCAGCATATCTAGCGGGAGCTCCTACAATGAGCAGTTCTTC; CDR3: CASSISSGSSYNEQFF
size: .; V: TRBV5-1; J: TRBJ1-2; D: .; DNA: TGCGCCAGCAGCTCCACCCCCGCCGGGACCTATGGCTACACCTTC; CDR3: CASSSTPAGTYGYTF
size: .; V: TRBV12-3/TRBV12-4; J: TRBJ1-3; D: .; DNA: TGTGCCAGCAGTTTAGGGAAAAACACCATATATTTT; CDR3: CASSLGKNTIYF
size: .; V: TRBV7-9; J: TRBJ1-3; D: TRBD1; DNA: TGTGCCAGCAGCTTATTAGGCGGGACAGGCGGACCTATGGGAAACACCATATATTTT; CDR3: CASSLLGGTGGPMGNTIYF
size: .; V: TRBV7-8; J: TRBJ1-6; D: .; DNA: TGTGCCAGCAGCGGAGACCTAGGGGTCTCACCCCTCCACTTT; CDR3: CASSGDLGVSPLHF
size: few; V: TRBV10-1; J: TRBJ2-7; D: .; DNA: TGCGCCAGCAGTGAGGGGTACGAGCAGTACTTC; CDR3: CASSEGYEQYF
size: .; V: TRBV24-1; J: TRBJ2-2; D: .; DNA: TGTGCCACCAACCAGGGGGGTACCGGGGAGCTGTTTTTT; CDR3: CATNQGGTGELFF
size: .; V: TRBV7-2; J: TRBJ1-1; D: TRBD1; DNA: TGTGCCAGCAGCCTGGGGACAGGGGTGACTGAAGCTTTCTTT; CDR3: CASSLGTGVTEAFF
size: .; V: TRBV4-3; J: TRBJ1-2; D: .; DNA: TGCGCCAGCAGCCAAACCGTATTTTTCCTAGTCCATGGCTACACCTTC; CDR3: CASSQTVFFLVHGYTF
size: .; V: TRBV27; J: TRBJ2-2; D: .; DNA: TGTGCCAGCAGTTTATTGGGACGGACCGGGGAGCTGTTTTTT; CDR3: CASSLLGRTGELFF
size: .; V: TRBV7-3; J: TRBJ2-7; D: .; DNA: TGTGCCAGCAGCTCCGGTATAGGGGAAGGATACGAGCAGTACTTC; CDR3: CASSSGIGEGYEQYF
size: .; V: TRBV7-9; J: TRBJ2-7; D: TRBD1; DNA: TGTGCCAGCAGCTTTGGGACAGGGGGCAGATACGAGCAGTACTTC; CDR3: CASSFGTGGRYEQYF
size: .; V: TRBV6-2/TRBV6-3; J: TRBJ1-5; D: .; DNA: TGTGCCAGCAGTTATGTGCAGGAGTATCAGCCCCAGCATTTT; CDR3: CASSYVQEYQPQHF
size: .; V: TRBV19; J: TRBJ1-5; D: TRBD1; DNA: TGTGCCAGTAGTCAGGGGGCAAGTCAGCCCCAGCATTTT; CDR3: CASSQGASQPQHF
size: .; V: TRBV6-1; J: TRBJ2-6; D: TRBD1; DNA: TGTGCCAGCAGTGTGGGACAGGTGGGGACTGGGGCCAACGTCCTGACTTTC; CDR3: CASSVGQVGTGANVLTF
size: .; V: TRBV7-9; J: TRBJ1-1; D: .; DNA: TGTGCCAGCAGCCTTTCCCTAAACACTGAAGCTTTCTTT; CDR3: CASSLSLNTEAFF
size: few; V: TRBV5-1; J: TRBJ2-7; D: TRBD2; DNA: TGCGCCAGCAGCTTGCGAAGTAGCGGGGCCTACGAGCAGTACTTC; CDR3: CASSLRSSGAYEQYF
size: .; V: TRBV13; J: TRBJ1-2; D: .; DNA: TGTGCCAGCAGCCCGACCCAGAAGGGTGGCTACACCTTC; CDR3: CASSPTQKGGYTF
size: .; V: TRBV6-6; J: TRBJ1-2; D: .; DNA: TGTGCCAGCAGTTACCTTAGAGGCAGTGTGAACTATGGCTACACCTTC; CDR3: CASSYLRGSVNYGYTF